Each of the 31 T cell receptor beta chains below was sequenced from the same sample in a study of regulatory T cells in long-lasting Graves disease. Combining iRepertoire HTBI primers with Arm-PCR of CDR3 regions, the authors built TCR beta libraries. Each CDR3 protein gets one entry after TCRdb re-called the multiplex PCR reads with MiXCR. The sample includes 650,000 to 850,000 distinct CDR3 sequences, about 30% of them seen just once. Noted time point: persistent/refractory GD, antithyroid drugs over 5 years with positive TRAb. With RNA extracted from PBMCs as input, the TCR library was made. The sequencing here drew on peripheral blood mononuclear cells (PBMCs), taken when the disease was refractory, from a patient treated with antithyroid drugs. Receptors were obtained from a female donor with Graves disease.

This clonotype was counted at least ten times. The J gene is TRBJ2-2, the V gene TRBV6-2 or TRBV6-3; D gene unclear. CDR1 MNHEY and CDR2 SVGEGT come from the germline V gene. The CDR3 sequence is 18 residues long. V gave up 6 bases and J gave up 1 base, with 21 bases separating them. CDR3 DNA: TGTGCCAGCAGATACAGATACCCCAGCGCGAGGAACACCGGGGAGCTGTTTTTT. Residues: CASRYRYPSARNTGELFF.

DNA of the CDR3: TGTGCCAGCAGTTTTGGGCTTAGCGGGGGAAAAAACATTCAGTACTTC. Protein: CASSFGLSGGKNIQYF. The chain couples TRBV12-3 or TRBV12-4 to TRBJ2-4, with TRBD2 matching over 9 bases. Unmatched junction bases numbered 7, after V lost 3 bases and J lost 4 bases. This CDR3 is 16 amino acids long.

This clonotype was observed a few times. This chain connects TRBV20-1 to TRBJ2-3; D gene ambiguous. V lost 6 bases to trimming and J lost 2 bases, with 6 bases between them. Germline V gene lookup returns CDR1 DFQATT and CDR2 SNEGSKA (reference sequence). The CDR3 length is 11 residues. The CDR3 protein is CSATFTDTQYF. The CDR3 DNA is TGCAGTGCAACTTTCACAGATACGCAGTATTTT.

In its sample, this clonotype was seen many times. V usage is TRBV6-5 and J usage is TRBJ2-5; perhaps TRBD1 as D (5 bases). Trimming took 0 bases from V and 5 from J, leaving 13 bases between them. From germline, CDR1 is MNHEY and CDR2 SVGAGI. The CDR3 length is 15 residues. The CDR3 bases are TGTGCCAGCAGTTACTCGGCAGGGATCGGGGAGACCCAGTACTTC. It specifies CASSYSAGIGETQYF.

This clonotype has a count of ten or more. This chain joins TRBV28 and TRBJ1-2, with unresolved D. This CDR3 spans 13 amino acids. Trimming left V 2 bases short and J 4 bases short, with 8 bases between. Germline values: CDR1 MDHEN, CDR2 SYDVKM. CDR3 in DNA: TGTGCCAGCAGTTTAGGACTGGGCTATGGCTACACCTTC. It is translated as CASSLGLGYGYTF.

The chain links TRBV11-2 to TRBJ1-2; D not certain. This CDR3 has 14 residues. Trimming left V 0 bases short and J 2 bases short, with 7 bases between. Germline V gene data show CDR1 as SGHAT and CDR2 as FQNNGV. The CDR3 DNA reads TGTGCCAGCAGCTTAGAGCCCAGCAACTATGGCTACACCTTC. It translates to CASSLEPSNYGYTF.

This chain connects TRBV7-9 to TRBJ1-3, with TRBD1 as a possible D gene (6 bases). The CDR3 totals 15 residues. The germline V gene has CDR1 SEHNR and CDR2 FQNEAQ (reference sequence). Between the trimmed V and J ends, which lost 4 bases and 2 bases, there was a span of 12 bases. CDR3 sequence (DNA): TGTGCCAGCAGCTCACCTCAGGGGACTGGAAACACCATATATTTT. This codes for CASSSPQGTGNTIYF.

This chain connects TRBV20-1 to TRBJ2-5, with 13 bases lining up with TRBD2. The CDR3 is made up of 14 amino acids. The germline CDR1 and CDR2 sequences are DFQATT and SNEGSKA (reference sequence). Unmatched junction bases numbered 5, after V lost 5 bases and J lost 5 bases. This chain's CDR3 is CSAPGLAGVETQYF. The DNA for the CDR3 is TGCAGTGCTCCCGGACTAGCGGGAGTCGAGACCCAGTACTTC.

The sample holds a few counts of this clonotype. This chain joins TRBV19 and TRBJ2-7, with D hard to call. Germline V CDR1 and CDR2: LNHDA, SQIVND (reference sequence). CDR3 length: 13 residues. CDR3 residues: CVGIKPRQDEQYF. The DNA for the CDR3 is TGTGTTGGGATTAAACCCCGTCAAGACGAGCAGTACTTC.

This sequence joins TRBV5-1 and TRBJ2-5, with D maybe TRBD1 (7 bases). Germline values: CDR1 SGHRS, CDR2 YFSETQ. The CDR3 covers 15 residues. Trimming stripped 4 bases from V and 5 bases from J, with 18 bases between. CDR3 region: CASSRRGQLPETQYF. Here the CDR3 DNA reads TGCGCCAGCAGCAGGAGGGGACAGCTTCCCGAGACCCAGTACTTC.

The CDR3 sequence: CAISEREAAMGEKLFF. CDR3 DNA: TGTGCCATCAGTGAGAGGGAGGCCGCGATGGGTGAAAAACTGTTTTTT. The V gene is TRBV10-3, the J gene TRBJ1-4; unclear D gene. The germline gives CDR1 ENHRY, CDR2 SYGVKD. The CDR3 contains 16 residues. Trimming stripped 2 bases from V and 7 bases from J, with 17 bases between.

This clonotype was detected ten times or more. This chain joins TRBV12-3 or TRBV12-4 and TRBJ1-2; D is perhaps TRBD1 (5 bases). V lost 5 bases and J lost 3, with 16 bases in between. The length of the CDR3 is 15 residues. CDR3: CASSPSRVVYYGYTF. CDR3 bases: TGTGCCAGCAGTCCCTCCAGGGTCGTCTACTATGGCTACACCTTC.

The sample holds many counts of this clonotype. This sequence joins TRBV2 and TRBJ1-6; 9 nucleotides agree with TRBD1. The CDR3 runs to 15 residues. V was pared by 4 bases and J by 6 bases, with 4 bases of the junction left unmatched. Germline-derived CDR1 and CDR2 are SNHLY and FYNNEI. CDR3 region: CASSARTGVNSPLHF. The CDR3 DNA reads as TGTGCCAGCAGTGCTAGGACAGGGGTTAATTCACCCCTCCACTTT.

This clonotype was observed many times. J is TRBJ2-7 and V is TRBV12-3 or TRBV12-4; TRBD1 is a possible D gene (6 bases). Trimming pared 4 bases from V and 3 bases from J, leaving 16 bases between. The CDR3 runs 15 residues. CDR3 residues: CASSSGQIPNYEQYF. DNA of the CDR3: TGTGCCAGCAGTTCAGGACAGATCCCCAACTACGAGCAGTACTTC.

J is TRBJ1-1 and V is TRBV6-1, with 7 bases matching TRBD1. Germline V lookup: CDR1 MNHNS, CDR2 SASEGT. The CDR3 consists of 14 residues. Trimming at V came to 8 bases and at J to 3 bases, leaving 9 bases not matched to a gene. CDR3 nucleotides: TGTGCCAGCCATGTTACAACAGGGGACACTGAAGCTTTCTTT. Translation gives CASHVTTGDTEAFF.

This clonotype was counted only a few times. The CDR3 sequence is CASSYSMGRPIVEQYF. As DNA, the CDR3 is TGTGCCAGCAGTTACTCGATGGGACGTCCAATAGTGGAGCAGTACTTC. The rearrangement joins TRBV6-5 to TRBJ2-7; D may be TRBD1 or TRBD2 (5 bases each). From germline, CDR1 is MNHEY and CDR2 SVGAGI. The CDR3 totals 16 residues. The ends were cut back, 0 bases at V and 7 bases at J, with 19 bases in the middle.

The rearrangement links TRBV12-3 or TRBV12-4 to TRBJ1-2, with D possibly matching TRBD1 (5 bases). Trimming pared 6 bases from V and 6 bases from J, leaving 14 bases between. This CDR3 is built from 13 residues. Here the CDR3 reads CASSRLRGDGYTF. The CDR3 DNA sequence: TGTGCCAGCAGCCGGCTTCGGGGCGATGGCTACACCTTC.

This chain connects TRBV20-1 to TRBJ1-5; D may be TRBD1 (6 bases). The V and J ends lost 2 bases and 6 bases respectively, with 11 bases between them. This CDR3 contains 13 residues. Germline V gene data show CDR1 as DFQATT and CDR2 as SNEGSKA (reference sequence). The CDR3 region is CSARRQAGQPQHF. Written as DNA, the CDR3 is TGCAGTGCTAGAAGACAGGCGGGTCAGCCCCAGCATTTT.

This sequence joins TRBV10-1 and TRBJ2-2; maybe TRBD2 (6 bases). The CDR3 has 13 amino acids. The germline V and J ends were trimmed by 11 bases and 4 bases, with 14 bases remaining between them. In germline, CDR1 is WNHNN, CDR2 SYGVQD (reference sequence). CDR3 amino acids: CAAGSSGTGELFF. DNA for the CDR3: TGCGCCGCGGGGTCCAGCGGCACCGGGGAGCTGTTTTTT.

The rearrangement links TRBV19 to TRBJ1-2, with a possible D match to TRBD1 (6 bases). V was pared by 7 bases and J by 3 bases, with 9 bases between. This CDR3 spans 12 amino acids. The germline V gene has CDR1 LNHDA and CDR2 SQIVND (reference sequence). CDR3 nucleotides: TGTGCCAGTATACAGGGCCACTATGGCTACACCTTC. Its translation: CASIQGHYGYTF.

The rearrangement joins TRBV6-5 to TRBJ1-4; TRBD1 matches at 9 bases. Germline V CDR1 and CDR2: MNHEY, SVGAGI. The J segment lost 4 bases and the V segment lost 2 bases, leaving 2 bases of the junction unmatched. The CDR3 has 15 amino acids. The CDR3 spells CASSYGTGINEKLFF. The CDR3 bases are TGTGCCAGCAGTTACGGGACAGGGATTAATGAAAAACTGTTTTTT.

This clonotype came up a few times. V is TRBV27 and J is TRBJ2-7; the D call may be TRBD1 or TRBD2 (5 bases each). The germline V and J ends were trimmed by 4 bases and 5 bases, with 21 bases remaining between them. The CDR3 totals 16 residues. From germline, CDR1 is MNHEY and CDR2 SMNVEV (reference sequence). The CDR3 protein is CASSSTGTHLGDEQYF. The CDR3, as DNA: TGTGCCAGCAGTTCCACCGGGACCCACCTCGGGGACGAGCAGTACTTC.

There are many counts of this clonotype. This chain uses TRBV27 with TRBJ1-6; TRBD1 matches 7 bases. The CDR3 covers 15 residues. CDR1 MNHEY and CDR2 SMNVEV come from the germline V gene (reference sequence). The V segment lost 6 bases and the J segment 5 bases; nucleotides outside the gene matches: 7. Here the CDR3 reads CASRFGTVDNSPLHF. DNA of the CDR3: TGTGCCAGCAGATTCGGGACAGTAGATAATTCACCCCTCCACTTT.

V is TRBV12-3 or TRBV12-4 and J is TRBJ2-5; D may be TRBD2 (6 bases). Trimming shortened V by 5 bases and J by 7 bases, and 17 bases separated the two germline ends. The CDR3 totals 14 residues. CDR3 loop: CASSPPGVAATQYF. The CDR3 nucleotides read TGTGCCAGCAGTCCGCCCGGGGTAGCGGCGACCCAGTACTTC.

This clonotype was detected ten times or more. The V and J genes are TRBV12-3 or TRBV12-4 and TRBJ1-2; 8 nucleotides agree with TRBD1. V lost 10 bases to trimming and J lost 4 bases; unmatched junction nucleotides: 11. This CDR3 contains 14 residues. CDR3 sequence: CATRWTGLGYGYTF. Written as DNA, the CDR3 is TGTGCCACCAGGTGGACAGGGCTGGGCTATGGCTACACCTTC.

This chain uses TRBV29-1 with TRBJ1-6; 7 bases line up with TRBD1. Germline V gives CDR1 SQVTM, CDR2 ANQGSEA. CDR3 length: 12 amino acids. Trimming took 6 bases from V and 6 from J; bases not matched to a gene: 2. CDR3 protein: CSVRDSNSPLHF. CDR3 bases: TGCAGCGTCCGGGACAGTAATTCACCCCTCCACTTT. Drawing the rest from reference TRBV29-1 and TRBJ1-6, the complete variable domain is SAVISQKPSRDICQRGTSLTIQCQVDSQVTMMFWYRQQPGQSLTLIATANQGSEATYESGFVIDKFPISRPNLTFSTLTVSNMSPEDSSIYLCSVRDSNSPLHFGNGTRLTVT.

This clonotype was found many times. The V call is TRBV13, the J call TRBJ1-2; D is unclear. Trimming stripped 3 bases from V and 5 bases from J, with 7 bases between. This CDR3 contains 12 residues. CDR1 PRHDT and CDR2 FYEKMQ come from the germline V gene (reference sequence). CDR3: CASSFSLYGYTF. CDR3 DNA: TGTGCCAGCAGCTTCAGTCTATATGGCTACACCTTC.

A few counts support this clonotype. The chain joins TRBV5-4 to TRBJ2-1; 8 bases are shared with TRBD2. CDR1 is SGHNT, CDR2 YYREEE, per germline (reference sequence). The CDR3 is made up of 17 amino acids. After removal of 0 bases from V and 2 bases from J, the junction contained 7 bases not matched to a gene. CDR3 region: CASSLVGGRRTYNEQFF. CDR3 sequence (DNA): TGTGCCAGCAGCTTGGTGGGCGGGAGGAGGACCTACAATGAGCAGTTCTTC.

Remarks on this clonotype: A much larger clone differs by one base, so this may be a read error. The genes are TRBV2 and TRBJ1-5; D might be TRBD1 (5 bases). The CDR3 runs 15 residues. Germline CDR1 is SNHLY and CDR2 is FYNNEI. In DNA form, the CDR3 reads TGTGCCGGCAGTGATAGATCGGGGGGGAATCAGCCCCAGCATTTT. This sequence encodes CAGSDRSGGNQPQHF.

The rearrangement joins TRBV28 to TRBJ1-5; tentative D call: TRBD1 (6 bases). This CDR3 contains 16 residues. CDR1 and CDR2 from the germline V gene are MDHEN and SYDVKM. With 2 bases removed from V and 3 bases from J, the gap between germline ends came to 14 bases. Written as DNA, the CDR3 is TGTGCCAGCAGTTTAGTGCAGGGGCTTAACAATCAGCCCCAGCATTTT. This sequence encodes CASSLVQGLNNQPQHF. Variable domain in full (rest from reference TRBV28 and TRBJ1-5): DVKVTQSSRYLVKRTGEKVFLECVQDMDHENMFWYRQDPGLGLRLIYFSYDVKMKEKGDIPEGYSVSREKKERFSLILESASTNQTSMYLCASSLVQGLNNQPQHFGDGTRLSIL.

This clonotype was found many times. The genes are TRBV12-3 or TRBV12-4 and TRBJ2-5; 11 bases map to TRBD1. This CDR3 has 17 amino acids. J lost 5 bases, V lost 2 bases, and 10 bases had no gene match. In DNA form, the CDR3 reads TGTGCCAGCAGTTTAACCATAGGACAGGGGGCGGGGGAGACCCAGTACTTC. Encoded protein: CASSLTIGQGAGETQYF.